These T cell receptor beta chains were read from a single sample in a study of human T cells and chemical hapten exposure. One entry per CDR3 protein results from TCRdb running MiXCR on the RACE reads. Of 35,000 or so distinct CDR3 sequences listed, around a tenth are singletons. Sequencing used whole blood, obtained in connection with sensitization to the hapten diphenylcyclopropenone (DPC). Receptors originate from a man between 45 and 60 years old with alopecia areata. Some clones in this sample may be carry-over from other donors' samples. CDR3s include the opening cysteine and the closing phenylalanine or tryptophan. The D gene is left open where the match is weak. Rows may omit the clone size; those that give it use once, few, many or a size class.

>TRBV7-2|-|TRBJ1-2|many
TGTGCCAGCAGCTCAACAGAGCTCTATGGCTACACCTTC
CASSSTELYGYTF
>TRBV28|TRBD2|TRBJ2-6|many
TGTGCCAGCATCGGGACTAGCGGCGCAGGGGCCAACGTCCTGACTTTC
CASIGTSGAGANVLTF
>TRBV7-2|TRBD2|TRBJ2-3|few
TGTGCCAGCAGCTTTATGAGCGGGAGGGGCACAGATACGCAGTATTTT
CASSFMSGRGTDTQYF
>TRBV14|-|TRBJ2-3|-
TGTGCCAGCAGCCAGACGGGACCTCGGGATACGCAGTATTTT
CASSQTGPRDTQYF
>TRBV7-9|-|TRBJ1-1|-
TGTGCCAGCAGCCAACCCGGGGGCGGCGTCACTGAAGCTTTCTTT
CASSQPGGGVTEAFF
>TRBV29-1|-|TRBJ2-2|many
TGCAGCGCAGAAACAGGACCCGGGGAGCTGTTTTTT
CSAETGPGELFF
>TRBV4-1|-|TRBJ2-6|many
TGCGCCAGCAGCCAAGATGGCCCCCAACCTTCTGGGGCCAACGTCCTGACTTTC
CASSQDGPQPSGANVLTF
>TRBV19|-|TRBJ2-2|many
TGTGCCAGTAGTATTGGGGCTGGGGCCACCGGGGAGCTGTTTTTT
CASSIGAGATGELFF
>TRBV12-3/TRBV12-4|TRBD2|TRBJ2-7|many
TGTGCCAGCAGGGGACTAGCGGGAGTGGACGAGCAGTACTTC
CASRGLAGVDEQYF
>TRBV30|TRBD1|TRBJ2-1|many
TGTGCCTGGAGAGCCCGGACAGGGATTGACAATGAGCAGTTCTTC
CAWRARTGIDNEQFF
>TRBV15|-|TRBJ1-6|few
TGTGCCACCAGCAGAGGGGCAGGTGGGGGGCAGAATTCACCCCTCCACTTT
CATSRGAGGGQNSPLHF
>TRBV29-1|-|TRBJ2-5|many
TGCAGCGCCACTCAGGGGAACCCAACAGAGACCCAGTACTTC
CSATQGNPTETQYF
>TRBV29-1|-|TRBJ2-7|many
TGCAGCGTGGAAGAGGTTGGGAACGAGCAGTACTTC
CSVEEVGNEQYF
>TRBV6-2/TRBV6-3|-|TRBJ2-6|many
TGTGCCAGCAGTTACTTTGGAGTCTCTGGGGCCAACGTCCTGACTTTC
CASSYFGVSGANVLTF
>TRBV28|-|TRBJ2-3|few
TGTGCCACCGTGGCCGACACAGATACGCAGTATTTT
CATVADTDTQYF
>TRBV10-3|TRBD1|TRBJ2-7|few
TGTGCCATCAGACTGACAGGGACCTACGAGCAGTACTTC
CAIRLTGTYEQYF
>TRBV6-2/TRBV6-3|-|TRBJ2-7|few
TGTGCCAGCAGCCAACGAGGCTACGAGCAGTACTTC
CASSQRGYEQYF
>TRBV7-6|TRBD1|TRBJ2-1|many
TGTGCCAGCAGCGGAGGGGGGACAGGGGAGAATGAGCAGTTCTTC
CASSGGGTGENEQFF
>TRBV5-6|TRBD1|TRBJ1-5|many
TGTGCCAGCAGCCCTACAGGGGGCAGTCAGCCCCAGCATTTT
CASSPTGGSQPQHF
>TRBV19|TRBD2|TRBJ2-1|many
TGTGCCAGTAGTCCTTCCGCTAGCGGGCAAACCCACAATGAGCAGTTCTTC
CASSPSASGQTHNEQFF
>TRBV7-8|TRBD2|TRBJ2-1|many
TGTGCCAGCAGCCTAGGGACTAGCGGGAGGCCTTCATCCTCCTACAATGAGCAGTTCTTC
CASSLGTSGRPSSSYNEQFF
>TRBV6-6|TRBD2|TRBJ2-3|-
TGTGCCAGCAGCCCTAGCGGGAGGGCAGCAGATACGCAGTATTTT
CASSPSGRAADTQYF
>TRBV4-2|TRBD2|TRBJ2-5|many
TGTGCCAGCAGCCGCCAACACGGGGGGGCAATACAAGAGACCCAGTACTTC
CASSRQHGGAIQETQYF
>TRBV6-4|-|TRBJ2-2|many
TGTGCCAGCATGGGAGTGAACACCGGGGAGCTGTTTTTT
CASMGVNTGELFF
>TRBV18|-|TRBJ2-7|many
TGTGCCAGCTCTCCCGACAGTCGAAACTACGAGCAGTACTTC
CASSPDSRNYEQYF
>TRBV28|-|TRBJ1-5|many
TGTGCCAGCCAACGGGGGGACAATCAGCCCCAGCATTTT
CASQRGDNQPQHF
>TRBV20-1|-|TRBJ1-1|many
TGCAGTGCTCGGTCCGTCACTGAAGCTTTCTTT
CSARSVTEAFF
>TRBV28|-|TRBJ2-7|many
TGTGCCAGCACCCCCCTGGGGGGCTACTCCTACGAGCAGTACTTC
CASTPLGGYSYEQYF
>TRBV28|-|TRBJ1-1|few
TGTGCCAGCACCATACAGATTAACACTGAAGCTTTCTTT
CASTIQINTEAFF
>TRBV4-2|-|TRBJ2-3|few
TGTGCCAGCAGCCAAGCGGGAGTTGCAGATACGCAGTATTTT
CASSQAGVADTQYF
>TRBV6-2/TRBV6-3|-|TRBJ2-3|many
TGTGCCAGCAGTTTGCGGACCGACCACGGGACAGATACGCAGTATTTT
CASSLRTDHGTDTQYF
>TRBV28|-|TRBJ2-7|-
TGTGCCAGCAGTTTAACAGGCAACTCCTACGAGCAGTACTTC
CASSLTGNSYEQYF
>TRBV28|-|TRBJ2-7|-
TGTGCCAGCAGTCCCCACAGGGAGGTCTCCGAGCAGTACTTC
CASSPHREVSEQYF
>TRBV10-2|-|TRBJ2-2|few
TGCGCCAGCAATTTACTAGGAGACACCGGGGAGCTGTTTTTT
CASNLLGDTGELFF
>TRBV7-9|-|TRBJ2-3|many
TGTGCCAGCAGCTTCGGTTCAGATACGCAGTATTTT
CASSFGSDTQYF
>TRBV11-2|TRBD2|TRBJ2-1|many
TGTGCCAGCAGCTCCTCGACTAGCGGGGCCGTCTACAATGAGCAGTTCTTC
CASSSSTSGAVYNEQFF
>TRBV29-1|-|TRBJ1-2|-
TGCAGCGCCAAGGGATCGGGCCTCTATGGCTACACCTTC
CSAKGSGLYGYTF
>TRBV7-2|-|TRBJ2-7|-
TGTGCCAGCAGCCAGGCGGTCAACTCCTACGAGCAGTACTTC
CASSQAVNSYEQYF
>TRBV29-1|TRBD1|TRBJ2-1|-
TGCAGCGTTGGGGGCCGGACAGGGGTGAGTGAGCAGTTCTTC
CSVGGRTGVSEQFF
>TRBV15|-|TRBJ2-1|many
TGTGCCACCAGGGACGGGTTGTGGAATGAGCAGTTCTTC
CATRDGLWNEQFF
>TRBV6-1|-|TRBJ1-2|-
TGTGCCAGCAGTGGAGTTCAGCCCGCCGTTAACTATGGCTACACCTTC
CASSGVQPAVNYGYTF
>TRBV16|-|TRBJ2-4|many
TGTGCCAGCAGCGCCCACAACCTAGCCAAAAACATTCAGTACTTC
CASSAHNLAKNIQYF
>TRBV24-1|-|TRBJ2-2|many
TGTGCCACCAGTGATTTCGCGCAGGGGGGGACCGGGGAGCTGTTTTTT
CATSDFAQGGTGELFF
>TRBV12-3/TRBV12-4|-|TRBJ2-3|-
TGTGCCAGCAGTTTAGATTTCGACAGCACAGATACGCAGTATTTT
CASSLDFDSTDTQYF
>TRBV20-1|-|TRBJ1-1|many
TGCAGTGCTAGACCCCTGCAGGGAGTGCCCATGAACACTGAAGCTTTCTTT
CSARPLQGVPMNTEAFF
>TRBV7-8|TRBD1|TRBJ2-7|-
TGTGCCAGCAGCTTCTTAAACCCGGGACAGGGTACCTACGAGCAGTACTTC
CASSFLNPGQGTYEQYF
>TRBV27|-|TRBJ1-5|-
TGTGCCAGCAGTCCGAAAAAGAATCAGCCCCAGCATTTT
CASSPKKNQPQHF
>TRBV3-1|TRBD2|TRBJ2-1|many
TGTGCCAGCAGCACCAGTGGTAGACTAGCGGGAGGTGAGCAGTTCTTC
CASSTSGRLAGGEQFF
>TRBV12-3/TRBV12-4|-|TRBJ2-7|many
TGTGCCAGCAGTTTAGCGGCCGCAGGGGTCAACGAGCAGTACTTC
CASSLAAAGVNEQYF
>TRBV7-2|-|TRBJ2-6|-
TGTGCCAGCAGCTTCGATGGCACTGGGGCCAACGTCCTGACTTTC
CASSFDGTGANVLTF
>TRBV7-8|TRBD2|TRBJ2-3|many
TGTGCCAGCAGCTTAGGCGGGAGGGCAGATACGCAGTATTTT
CASSLGGRADTQYF
>TRBV24-1|TRBD2|TRBJ2-3|many
TGTGCCACCAGTGATGTAGCGGGGCCCACAGATACGCAGTATTTT
CATSDVAGPTDTQYF
>TRBV9|-|TRBJ2-5|-
TGTGCCAGCAGCGTAGGTGCCTCTCACGCAGAGACCCAGTACTTC
CASSVGASHAETQYF